The 18 T cell receptor beta chains given below trace back to one sample, sequenced in a study of identical twins (dated by TCRdb to 2016 to 2017). Library preparation used 5' RACE. Sequencing took place on an Illumina HiSeq 2000. Starting from the raw public reads, TCRdb applied fastp trimming at Q25, assembled clones with MiXCR and retained in-frame beta chains. Duplicate CDR3 protein sequences are folded into a single record with the most common DNA and genes. This sample comprises hundreds of thousands of distinct CDR3 sequences, around 6% of them detected only once. The ten largest clones take up about 2% of the sample. Sequenced sample: naive T cells sorted from blood. Taken with the paper, the label for cell subset or site translates to: cells isolated with a human naive T-cell isolation kit. The receptor source for this set is a man aged 18-30 years in good health.

V usage is TRBV14 and J usage is TRBJ1-1, with D maybe TRBD1 (5 bases). The germline gives CDR1 SGHDN, CDR2 FVKESK. There are 15 residues in the CDR3. Trimming shortened V by 6 bases and J by 7 bases, and 21 bases separated the two germline ends. CDR3 nucleotides: TGTGCCAGCAGTGGGGGGTACGAAATCCGAGATGAAGCTTTCTTT. This encodes CASSGGYEIRDEAFF.

At least ten counts were recorded for this clonotype. The J gene is TRBJ2-3, the V gene TRBV20-1; 7 bases match TRBD1. Per germline, CDR1 DFQATT and CDR2 SNEGSKA (reference sequence). The J segment lost 4 bases and the V segment lost 6 bases, leaving 10 bases of the junction unmatched. This CDR3 is 14 amino acids long. CDR3 bases: TGCAGTGCCAAATCCCGACAGGGAGCAGATACGCAGTATTTT. Encoded protein: CSAKSRQGADTQYF.

This chain joins TRBV28 and TRBJ1-3; 8 nucleotides agree with TRBD1. Germline values: CDR1 MDHEN, CDR2 SYDVKM. The V gene end was trimmed by 8 bases and the J gene end by 7 bases; junction bases not matched to a gene: 13. The CDR3 extends over 15 amino acids. The DNA for the CDR3 is TGTGCCAGCCAAGCTCCGGGACAGGAGCGTAACACCATATATTTT. The encoded protein is CASQAPGQERNTIYF.

This clonotype has a handful of counts. The chain has TRBV7-9 and TRBJ2-2, with D possibly TRBD1 on 6 matching bases. Germline V gene data show CDR1 as SEHNR and CDR2 as FQNEAQ (reference sequence). V shed 1 base and J shed 1 base, with 7 bases lying between them. The CDR3 loop spans 15 amino acids. The CDR3 DNA is TGTGCCAGCAGCTTAGAGGGGGTGAACACCGGGGAGCTGTTTTTT. It codes for CASSLEGVNTGELFF.

This clonotype was counted only a few times. This sequence joins TRBV27 and TRBJ1-5; TRBD1 agrees at 8 bases. Germline-derived CDR1 and CDR2 are MNHEY and SMNVEV (reference sequence). The CDR3 is 14 residues long. V gave up 2 bases and J gave up 8 bases; unmatched junction bases: 5. The CDR3 spells CASSLRTGWEPQHF. In DNA form, the CDR3 reads TGTGCCAGCAGTTTACGGACAGGGTGGGAGCCCCAGCATTTT.

This clonotype has just a few counts. The CDR3 DNA is TGTGCCACCAGCAGGACTAGCGGGGGAATAAGCGGGGAGCTGTTTTTT. Its protein is CATSRTSGGISGELFF. The chain is built from TRBV15 and TRBJ2-2; 12 nucleotides agree with TRBD2. Losses at the gene ends were 3 bases for V and 7 bases for J; bases not matched to a gene: 6. Germline lookup yields CDR1 LNHNV and CDR2 YYDKDF (reference sequence). This CDR3 contains 16 residues.

Many counts were recorded for this clonotype. Relative to the germline gene, one junction end is altered; a read error may explain this. The chain is built from TRBV5-1 and TRBJ2-7; D is unclear. The CDR3 has 13 residues. CDR1 SGHRS and CDR2 YFSETQ come from the germline V gene. For the CDR3, the DNA is TGTGCCAGCAGTTTGGGCAGGTCCTACGAGCAGTACTTC. Translated: CASSLGRSYEQYF. Full variable domain (outside the CDR3, taken from reference TRBV5-1 and TRBJ2-7): KAGVTQTPRYLIKTRGQQVTLSCSPISGHRSVSWYQQTPGQGLQFLFEYFSETQRNKGNFPGRFSGRQFSNSRSEMNVSTLELGDSALYLCASSLGRSYEQYFGPGTRLTVT.

A few counts support this clonotype. This chain links TRBV6-1 with TRBJ2-1, with D perhaps TRBD2 (5 bases). V was pared by 0 bases and J by 4 bases, with 16 bases between. In germline, CDR1 is MNHNS, CDR2 SASEGT. This CDR3 has 17 amino acids. The CDR3 DNA is TGTGCCAGCAGTGAAGCGGCCCCAACGAGGGCTTACAATGAGCAGTTCTTC. Translated, it gives CASSEAAPTRAYNEQFF.

This chain connects TRBV4-1 to TRBJ1-1; TRBD1 might be the D (6 bases). The CDR3 is 15 amino acids. From germline, CDR1 is MGHRA and CDR2 YSYEKL. V was trimmed by 2 bases and J by 5 bases, leaving 15 bases between them. CDR3 nucleotide sequence: TGCGCCAGCAGCCAACCCACCCAGGGGAGGACTGAAGCTTTCTTT. Encoded protein: CASSQPTQGRTEAFF.

Ten or more counts support this clonotype. This chain uses TRBV25-1 with TRBJ2-5; D is uncertain. Trimming took off 1 base at V and 3 bases at J, with 6 bases between the two ends. Looked up from germline, CDR1 is MGHDK and CDR2 is SYGVNS. This CDR3 is built from 13 residues. The CDR3 bases are TGTGCCAGCAGTGAATGGGTAGAAGAGACCCAGTACTTC. It is translated as CASSEWVEETQYF.

In this sample, this clonotype turned up many times. This sequence joins TRBV27 and TRBJ1-3, with a weak D call TRBD1 (5 bases). The CDR3 spans 17 residues. V lost 5 bases, J lost 0 bases, and 17 bases lay in between. CDR1 is MNHEY and CDR2 is SMNVEV in the germline V gene (reference sequence). CDR3 region: CASSPDYGGYSGNTIYF. Written as DNA, the CDR3 is TGTGCCAGCAGTCCGGACTACGGGGGATACTCTGGAAACACCATATATTTT.

This clonotype was seen many times. Here the CDR3 reads CASSSGLYNEQFF. The CDR3 coding sequence is TGTGCCAGCAGTTCAGGGCTCTACAATGAGCAGTTCTTC. The V and J genes are TRBV12-3 or TRBV12-4 and TRBJ2-1, with D perhaps TRBD1 (5 bases). The CDR3 is made up of 13 amino acids. V lost 4 bases and J 3 bases, leaving 7 bases between the germline ends.

About this clonotype: One base away lies a much larger clone, so this may be a sequencing read error. The chain employs TRBV29-1 and TRBJ1-2, with D unclear. V gave up 4 bases and J gave up 9 bases, with 9 bases separating them. From germline, CDR1 is SQVTM and CDR2 ANQGSEA. CDR3 length: 10 residues. Here the CDR3 DNA reads TGCAGCGTTGTAGCGGATCGCTACACCTTC. It is translated as CSVVADRYTF.

This clonotype was counted many times. The rearrangement links TRBV20-1 to TRBJ2-1, with a weak D call TRBD2 (6 bases). V lost 3 bases to trimming and J lost 6 bases, with 15 bases between them. The CDR3 totals 14 residues. Looked up from germline, CDR1 is DFQATT and CDR2 is SNEGSKA (reference sequence). Here the CDR3 DNA reads TGCAGTGCTAGGTTCCGGGAGTGGGGCAATGAGCAGTTCTTC. Its translation is CSARFREWGNEQFF.

This clonotype was seen ten or more times. V and J are TRBV11-2 and TRBJ2-1, with D perhaps matching TRBD1 (6 bases). The CDR3 extends over 13 amino acids. The ends were cut back, 5 bases at V and 13 bases at J, with 18 bases in the middle. CDR1 is SGHAT, CDR2 FQNNGV, per germline. The CDR3 is CASSPPGQSIQFF. The DNA for the CDR3 is TGTGCCAGCAGCCCCCCAGGACAGTCGATTCAGTTCTTC. The entire variable domain, with the rest obtained from reference TRBV11-2 and TRBJ2-1, is as follows: EAGVAQSPRYKIIEKRQSVAFWCNPISGHATLYWYQQILGQGPKLLIQFQNNGVVDDSQLPKDRFSAERLKGVDSTLKIQPAKLEDSAVYLCASSPPGQSIQFFGPGTRLTVL.

This clonotype was seen more than once but under ten times. This rearrangement joins TRBV4-3 to TRBJ2-7; TRBD2 matches 12 bases. CDR1 and CDR2 from the germline V gene are LGHNA and YSLEER. V gave up 1 base and J gave up 3 bases; unmatched junction bases: 10. The CDR3 contains 18 residues. The CDR3 nucleotides are TGCGCCAGCAGCCAAGTGGGGCTAGCGGGAGGGCCAGGCTACGAGCAGTACTTC. The encoded protein is CASSQVGLAGGPGYEQYF.

There are many counts of this clonotype. J is TRBJ1-1 and V is TRBV18; D may be TRBD1 (5 bases). The CDR3 contains 13 residues. Germline V gene sequence: CDR1 KGHSH, CDR2 LQKENI. V dropped 3 bases and J dropped 3 bases, with 8 bases sitting between them. CDR3 sequence: CASSPTRDTEAFF. The CDR3 DNA reads TGTGCCAGCTCACCCACCAGGGACACTGAAGCTTTCTTT.

This clonotype was seen many times. The rearrangement uses TRBV28 and TRBJ2-1, with 13 bases aligning to TRBD2. The CDR3 has 15 residues. With 5 bases clipped from V and 6 bases from J, the junction kept 4 bases outside the gene matches. Germline V gene data show CDR1 as MDHEN and CDR2 as SYDVKM. CDR3 protein: CASSRLAGGGNEQFF. For the CDR3, the DNA is TGTGCCAGCAGTCGACTAGCGGGAGGAGGCAATGAGCAGTTCTTC.